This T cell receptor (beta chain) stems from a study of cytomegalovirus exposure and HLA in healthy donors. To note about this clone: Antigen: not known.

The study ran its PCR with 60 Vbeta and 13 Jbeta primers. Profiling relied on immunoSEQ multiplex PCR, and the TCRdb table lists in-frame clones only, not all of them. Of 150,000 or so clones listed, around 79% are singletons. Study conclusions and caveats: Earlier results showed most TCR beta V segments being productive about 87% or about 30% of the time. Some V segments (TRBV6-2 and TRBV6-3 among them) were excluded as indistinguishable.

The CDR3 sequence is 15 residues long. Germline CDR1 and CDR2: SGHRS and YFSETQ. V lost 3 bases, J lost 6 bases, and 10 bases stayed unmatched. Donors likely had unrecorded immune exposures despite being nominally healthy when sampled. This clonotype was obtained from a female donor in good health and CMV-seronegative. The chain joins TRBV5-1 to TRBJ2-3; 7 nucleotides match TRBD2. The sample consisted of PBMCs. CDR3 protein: CASSSGTGGRDTQYF. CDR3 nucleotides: TGCGCCAGCAGCTCCGGGACCGGGGGGAGGGATACGCAGTATTTT. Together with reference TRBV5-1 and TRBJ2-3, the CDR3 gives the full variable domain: KAGVTQTPRYLIKTRGQQVTLSCSPISGHRSVSWYQQTPGQGLQFLFEYFSETQRNKGNFPGRFSGRQFSNSRSEMNVSTLELGDSALYLCASSSGTGGRDTQYFGPGTRLTVL.